Shown below are 13 T cell receptor beta chains from a single sample sequenced in a study of blood T cell repertoires in COVID-19. Assay used: immunoSEQ multiplex PCR; TCRdb lists only in-frame clones, some missing. This sample yields roughly 200,000 clones, of which approximately 86% are seen a single time; about 10% belongs to the top ten. Input material: peripheral blood. These receptors were obtained from a woman in her forties or fifties with COVID-19, enrolled during active disease.

This clone was picked up one time. The V and J genes are TRBV5-1 and TRBJ2-1, with 11 nucleotides matching TRBD2. The V segment lost 1 base and the J segment 8 bases; nucleotides outside the gene matches: 5. The CDR3 covers 15 residues. Germline CDR1 SGHRS, CDR2 YFSETQ. For the CDR3, the DNA is TGCGCCAGCAGCTTGACTAGCGGGGGAATCCATGAGCAGTTCTTC. Translating it yields CASSLTSGGIHEQFF.

V and J are TRBV19 and TRBJ1-1; D is unclear. Trimming cost V 3 bases and J 1 base, with 12 bases left between them. This CDR3 has 15 amino acids. Looked up from germline, CDR1 is LNHDA and CDR2 is SQIVND (reference sequence). CDR3 bases: TGTGCCAGTAGTATTCGTGGGGAGAGGAACACTGAAGCTTTCTTT. Protein: CASSIRGERNTEAFF.

The rearrangement uses TRBV4-3 and TRBJ2-3; 10 nucleotides agree with TRBD2. Germline-derived CDR1 and CDR2 are LGHNA and YSLEER. V lost 1 base to trimming and J lost 5 bases; unmatched junction nucleotides: 3. The CDR3 covers 15 residues. CDR3 nucleotide sequence: TGCGCCAGCAGCCAAGGGAGCGGGGGGGGAGATACGCAGTATTTT. Translating gives CASSQGSGGGDTQYF.

The gene calls are TRBV10-1 and TRBJ2-5; D may be TRBD1 (6 bases). The CDR3 covers 14 residues. V lost 2 bases and J lost 2, with 9 bases in between. Germline CDR1 and CDR2: WNHNN and SYGVQD (reference sequence). CDR3 sequence reads: CASSEGRGQETQYF. As DNA, the CDR3 is TGCGCCAGCAGTGAGGGCAGGGGACAAGAGACCCAGTACTTC.

The rearrangement joins TRBV7-3 to TRBJ1-1; D is undetermined. With 5 bases removed from V and 1 base from J, the gap between germline ends came to 8 bases. In germline, CDR1 is SGHTA, CDR2 FQGTGA. The CDR3 length is 13 residues. In nucleotides, the CDR3 is TGTGCCAGCAGCCCGGTCGGGAACACTGAAGCTTTCTTT. Amino acid sequence: CASSPVGNTEAFF.

The V gene is TRBV19, the J gene TRBJ2-3; maybe TRBD1 (8 bases). Trimming removed 0 bases from V and 5 bases from J, with 18 bases in between. Germline CDR1 is LNHDA and CDR2 is SQIVND (reference sequence). This CDR3 has 17 residues. The CDR3 bases are TGTGCCAGTAGTATAGAAGGGACACAGGGGGGGCGAGATACGCAGTATTTT. Its translation is CASSIEGTQGGRDTQYF.

The chain has TRBV11-3 and TRBJ2-7, with 7 nucleotides matching TRBD1. Germline V lookup: CDR1 SGHNT, CDR2 YENEEA. V shed 1 base, J shed 0 bases, and the junction held 12 bases outside the gene matches. This CDR3 has 18 amino acids. The CDR3 spells CASSLAVDRVIDSYEQYF. The CDR3, as DNA: TGTGCCAGCAGCTTAGCAGTCGACAGGGTCATTGACTCCTACGAGCAGTACTTC.

This chain links TRBV5-6 with TRBJ2-4, with a tentative D call TRBD1 (6 bases). Germline V gene data show CDR1 as SGHDT and CDR2 as YYEEEE. The CDR3 is 17 amino acids. Trimming pared 2 bases from V and 3 bases from J, leaving 18 bases between. The DNA for the CDR3 is TGTGCCAGCAGCTTTTGGACAGTTCGGACTGGCAAAAACATTCAGTACTTC. Translation: CASSFWTVRTGKNIQYF. Full variable domain (missing parts from reference TRBV5-6 and TRBJ2-4): DAGVTQSPTHLIKTRGQQVTLRCSPKSGHDTVSWYQQALGQGPQFIFQYYEEEERQRGNFPDRFSGHQFPNYSSELNVNALLLGDSALYLCASSFWTVRTGKNIQYFGAGTRLSVL.

Here the CDR3 DNA reads TGTGCCAGCCTCGCGGGTTCTGGAAACACCATATATTTT. It encodes CASLAGSGNTIYF. This chain uses TRBV6-5 with TRBJ1-3; D gene ambiguous. The CDR3 consists of 13 residues. Trimming removed 8 bases at V and 1 base at J, with 9 bases between. CDR1 is MNHEY, CDR2 SVGAGI, per germline.

Points on this clone: The same CDR3 arises from other DNA sequences in this sample as well. The CDR3 is CASSLRGGYTF. The CDR3 DNA sequence: TGTGCCAGCAGCTTGAGGGGAGGCTACACCTTC. V is TRBV5-6 and J is TRBJ1-2; weak D call: TRBD1 (5 bases). The length of the CDR3 is 11 residues. The V gene lost 1 base and the J gene lost 8 bases, with 6 bases spanning the gap. Germline V gene sequence: CDR1 SGHDT, CDR2 YYEEEE.

This clone was picked up a small number of times. This chain links TRBV7-2 with TRBJ1-1; 9 nucleotides agree with TRBD1. Germline V gene data show CDR1 as SGHTA and CDR2 as FQGNSA. The ends lost 5 bases at V and 1 base at J; junction bases unmatched: 5. CDR3 size: 15 residues. CDR3 region: CASSTWTGANTEAFF. The CDR3 DNA sequence: TGTGCCAGCAGCACCTGGACAGGGGCGAACACTGAAGCTTTCTTT.

V is TRBV3-1 (or the pseudogene TRBV3-2) and J is TRBJ2-7; D perhaps matches TRBD1 (7 bases). The CDR3 loop spans 16 amino acids. Germline V lookup: CDR1 LGHDT, CDR2 YNNKEL (reference sequence). V lost 0 bases, J lost 0 bases, and 12 bases lay in between. The CDR3 sequence: CASSQDPGGSSYEQYF. CDR3 in DNA: TGTGCCAGCAGCCAAGATCCAGGGGGGAGCTCCTACGAGCAGTACTTC.

This clone showed up just once. The rearrangement joins TRBV7-9 to TRBJ2-3; D remains ambiguous. The CDR3 is 11 amino acids. V lost 8 bases and J lost 3, with 6 bases in between. The germline CDR1 and CDR2 sequences are SEHNR and FQNEAQ (reference sequence). The CDR3 here is CASSETDTQYF. The CDR3 DNA reads as TGTGCCAGCTCAGAAACAGATACGCAGTATTTT.